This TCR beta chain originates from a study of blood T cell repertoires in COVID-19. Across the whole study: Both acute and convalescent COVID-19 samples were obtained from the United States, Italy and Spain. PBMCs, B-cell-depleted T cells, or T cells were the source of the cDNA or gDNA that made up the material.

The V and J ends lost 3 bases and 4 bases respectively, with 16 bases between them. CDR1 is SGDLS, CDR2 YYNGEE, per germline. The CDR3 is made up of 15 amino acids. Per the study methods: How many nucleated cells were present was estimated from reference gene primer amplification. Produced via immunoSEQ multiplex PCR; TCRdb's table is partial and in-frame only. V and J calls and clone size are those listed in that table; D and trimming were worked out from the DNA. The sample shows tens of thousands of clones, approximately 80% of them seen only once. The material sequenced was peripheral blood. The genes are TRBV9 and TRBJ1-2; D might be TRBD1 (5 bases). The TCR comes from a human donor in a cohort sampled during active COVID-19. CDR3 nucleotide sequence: TGTGCCAGCAGCGAGAGGGCGGGGCCTACCTATGGCTACACCTTC. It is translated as CASSERAGPTYGYTF.